The 5 T cell receptor beta chains below were found in one sample sequenced in a study of cytomegalovirus exposure and HLA in healthy donors. PCR used 60 Vbeta primers and 13 Jbeta primers. Data came from immunoSEQ multiplex PCR; TCRdb stores just in-frame clones and leaves some out. The table lists 80,000 to 100,000 clones, 70% to 85% of them singletons. Sequenced input: PBMCs. The receptors were sampled from a human donor in good health.

The chain links TRBV25-1 to TRBJ2-5; TRBD2 agrees at 13 bases. This CDR3 comprises 15 residues. In germline, CDR1 is MGHDK, CDR2 SYGVNS. Trimming took 8 bases from V and 1 from J; bases not matched to a gene: 4. The CDR3 spells CASGLAGAFQETQYF. In DNA form, the CDR3 reads TGTGCCAGCGGACTAGCGGGGGCGTTCCAAGAGACCCAGTACTTC.

The CDR3 protein is CASGDGGGWAFF. DNA of the CDR3: TGTGCCAGCGGGGACGGGGGAGGTTGGGCTTTCTTT. V is TRBV25-1 and J is TRBJ1-1, with a weak D call TRBD1 (5 bases). The V gene lost 8 bases and the J gene lost 11 bases, with 18 bases spanning the gap. The germline CDR1 and CDR2 sequences are MGHDK and SYGVNS. The CDR3 has 12 amino acids. The variable domain in full, with the rest retrieved from reference TRBV25-1 and TRBJ1-1, is EADIYQTPRYLVIGTGKKITLECSQTMGHDKMYWYQQDPGMELHLIHYSYGVNSTEKGDLSSESTVSRIRTEHFPLTLESARPSHTSQYLCASGDGGGWAFFGQGTRLTVV.

The chain combines TRBV27 with TRBJ2-5; possible D gene TRBD1, 5 bases. Trimming took off 4 bases at V and 1 base at J, with 7 bases between the two ends. The CDR3 consists of 13 residues. The germline V gene encodes CDR1 MNHEY and CDR2 SMNVEV (reference sequence). This CDR3 reads CASSSRVQETQYF. CDR3 nucleotide sequence: TGTGCCAGCAGTTCCAGGGTCCAAGAGACCCAGTACTTC.

The V call is TRBV5-1, the J call TRBJ1-2; D uncertain. Germline lookup yields CDR1 SGHRS and CDR2 YFSETQ. The CDR3 length is 14 residues. The V gene lost 2 bases and the J gene lost 5 bases, with 13 bases spanning the gap. The CDR3 protein is CASSLGGGDYGYTF. The CDR3 DNA sequence: TGCGCCAGCAGCTTAGGAGGCGGCGATTATGGCTACACCTTC.

The chain combines TRBV18 with TRBJ1-4; 10 bases are shared with TRBD1. CDR3 length: 15 amino acids. Germline CDR1 and CDR2: KGHSH and LQKENI. The V gene end was trimmed by 4 bases and the J gene end by 3 bases; junction bases not matched to a gene: 2. In DNA, the CDR3 is TGTGCCAGCTCACTGGGGACAGGGGCTAATGAAAAACTGTTTTTT. It specifies CASSLGTGANEKLFF. Filled out from reference TRBV18 and TRBJ1-4, the complete variable domain reads NAGVMQNPRHLVRRRGQEARLRCSPMKGHSHVYWYRQLPEEGLKFMVYLQKENIIDESGMPKERFSAEFPKEGPSILRIQQVVRGDSAAYFCASSLGTGANEKLFFGSGTQLSVL.